The rows below give T cell receptor beta chains drawn from one sample of a study of regulatory T cells in long-lasting Graves disease. TCRdb independently ran MiXCR on the multiplex PCR reads; one entry per CDR3 protein. Of about 440,000 distinct CDR3 sequences in the sample, under 15% were seen once. This same sample was also taken into another study, of T cells in Graves' hyperthyroidism and ophthalmopathy.

The material was peripheral blood mononuclear cells (PBMCs), obtained at new diagnosis, from a patient treated with antithyroid drugs. The receptors come from a woman aged 25-40 years with Graves disease. Each CDR3 is given with its conserved first and last residue. D genes are given only for firm matches. Clone sizes are given selectively: once, few, many, or a class where the clone is expanded.

v_gene: TRBV20-1; len: 15; d_gene: NA; j_gene: TRBJ2-7; abundance: many; CDR3nt: TGCAGTGCTCGAAATATAGCGGCTGCCTCCTACGAGCAGTACTTC; CDR3aa: CSARNIAAASYEQYF
v_gene: TRBV20-1; len: 15; d_gene: NA; j_gene: TRBJ2-3; abundance: many; CDR3nt: TGCAGTGCTAGAGGGACGTCGCGGGGCACAGATACGCAGTATTTT; CDR3aa: CSARGTSRGTDTQYF
v_gene: TRBV3-1; len: 16; d_gene: TRBD2; j_gene: TRBJ2-1; abundance: many; CDR3nt: TGTGCCAGCACCCCATTGCGGGAGAGCTCCTACAATGAGCAGTTCTTC; CDR3aa: CASTPLRESSYNEQFF
v_gene: TRBV15; len: 14; d_gene: TRBD1; j_gene: TRBJ1-6; abundance: NA; CDR3nt: TGTGCCACCAGCGGCCGGGACAGGGGGTCACCCCTCCACTTT; CDR3aa: CATSGRDRGSPLHF
v_gene: TRBV12-3/TRBV12-4; len: 12; d_gene: NA; j_gene: TRBJ2-1; abundance: NA; CDR3nt: TGTGCCAGCAGTTTAGCGTGGAATGAGCAGTTCTTC; CDR3aa: CASSLAWNEQFF
v_gene: TRBV6-2/TRBV6-3; len: 16; d_gene: NA; j_gene: TRBJ1-5; abundance: few; CDR3nt: TGTGCCAGCAGTTACTCCCCCTTACATGCAGCTCAGCCCCAGCATTTT; CDR3aa: CASSYSPLHAAQPQHF
v_gene: TRBV6-1; len: 16; d_gene: NA; j_gene: TRBJ2-2; abundance: few; CDR3nt: TGTGCCAGCAGTAGGAATCTAGGCTTAAACACCGGGGAGCTGTTTTTT; CDR3aa: CASSRNLGLNTGELFF
v_gene: TRBV28; len: 13; d_gene: NA; j_gene: TRBJ1-2; abundance: many; CDR3nt: TGTGCCACCGGGTGGGCTGGAGGCTATGGCTACACCTTC; CDR3aa: CATGWAGGYGYTF
v_gene: TRBV19; len: 14; d_gene: NA; j_gene: TRBJ1-1; abundance: NA; CDR3nt: TGTGCCAGTAGTCTTCGGGGGCGAGACACTGAAGCTTTCTTT; CDR3aa: CASSLRGRDTEAFF
v_gene: TRBV7-8; len: 13; d_gene: NA; j_gene: TRBJ2-2; abundance: NA; CDR3nt: TGTGCCAGCAGCTCCGGGAGGGGGCCGGAGCTGTTTTTT; CDR3aa: CASSSGRGPELFF
v_gene: TRBV27; len: 14; d_gene: TRBD1; j_gene: TRBJ1-1; abundance: many; CDR3nt: TGTGCCAGCAGTTTCGGGACAGTGAACACTGAAGCTTTCTTT; CDR3aa: CASSFGTVNTEAFF
v_gene: TRBV7-9; len: 15; d_gene: NA; j_gene: TRBJ1-5; abundance: NA; CDR3nt: TGTGCCAGCAGCTTATCAGGGGATAGCAATCAGCCCCAGCATTTT; CDR3aa: CASSLSGDSNQPQHF
v_gene: TRBV29-1; len: 12; d_gene: NA; j_gene: TRBJ2-7; abundance: many; CDR3nt: TGCAGCGTTGGCGACAGCGCCTACGAGCAGTACTTC; CDR3aa: CSVGDSAYEQYF
v_gene: TRBV3-1; len: 14; d_gene: TRBD2; j_gene: TRBJ2-7; abundance: NA; CDR3nt: TGTGCCAGCAGAAAGCGGGAGGGCCGGGACGAGCAGTACTTC; CDR3aa: CASRKREGRDEQYF
v_gene: TRBV7-2; len: 16; d_gene: TRBD2; j_gene: TRBJ2-3; abundance: NA; CDR3nt: TGTGCCAGCAGCGCGCTTAGCGGGAGGTTGAGAGATACGCAGTATTTT; CDR3aa: CASSALSGRLRDTQYF